This TCR beta chain originates from a study of T-cell reconstitution after alpha-beta-depleted transplantation in children. Germline V lookup: CDR1 SNHLY, CDR2 FYNNEI. The CDR3 totals 13 residues. Trimming took 7 bases from V and 3 from J, leaving 13 bases between them. Unique molecular identifiers featured in how the TCRbeta library was prepared. One entry per CDR3 protein, called by TCRdb with MiXCR from the PCR reads. This sample yields about 460,000 distinct CDR3 sequences, of which 9.5% to 15% are seen a single time; less than 6.5% belongs to the top ten. Sample: PBMCs from the stem cell graft donor, taken from the stem cell graft. This clonotype originated in a human donor who donated a stem cell graft to a child with combined immunodeficiency. This chain connects TRBV2 to TRBJ2-7, with a possible D match to TRBD1 (6 bases). This chain's CDR3 is CASTPGQRYEQYF. The CDR3 nucleotides are TGTGCCAGCACCCCAGGACAGCGCTACGAGCAGTACTTC.